The 17 T cell receptor beta chains given below trace back to one sample, sequenced in a study of blood T cell repertoires in COVID-19. TCRdb's copy holds only in-frame clones and misses some; the assay was immunoSEQ multiplex PCR. The table records over 45,000 clones, around 83% of them present only once. Sequencing was carried out using peripheral blood. The origin of the receptors is a woman aged 80 or over with acute or convalescent COVID-19.

This chain joins TRBV29-1 and TRBJ2-5; weak D call: TRBD2 (6 bases). This CDR3 has 14 amino acids. V gave up 3 bases and J gave up 5 bases, with 16 bases separating them. CDR1 is SQVTM, CDR2 ANQGSEA, per germline. The CDR3 reads CSVDSGGNGETQYF. The CDR3 region has the DNA TGCAGCGTTGATTCCGGGGGTAACGGGGAGACCCAGTACTTC.

This clone was found a few times. The chain has TRBV5-4 and TRBJ2-6; 8 bases are a match to TRBD2. This CDR3 spans 16 amino acids. V trimming: 4 bases; J trimming: 8 bases; junction bases outside the gene matches: 11. The V gene's germline CDR1 is SGHNT and CDR2 YYREEE (reference sequence). In nucleotides, the CDR3 is TGTGCCAGCAGCGCCGCCGGGACTAGATCGACCAACGTCCTGACTTTC. It is translated as CASSAAGTRSTNVLTF.

This sequence joins TRBV29-1 and TRBJ1-2, with TRBD1 matching over 9 bases. Germline assignment: CDR1 SQVTM and CDR2 ANQGSEA. V was clipped by 2 bases and J by 5 bases; unmatched bases: 6. This CDR3 is 14 amino acids long. CDR3 in amino acids: CSVESGDRDYGYTF. Here the CDR3 DNA reads TGCAGCGTTGAAAGCGGGGACAGGGATTATGGCTACACCTTC. Using reference TRBV29-1 and TRBJ1-2 for the parts outside the CDR3, the full variable domain is SAVISQKPSRDICQRGTSLTIQCQVDSQVTMMFWYRQQPGQSLTLIATANQGSEATYESGFVIDKFPISRPNLTFSTLTVSNMSPEDSSIYLCSVESGDRDYGYTFGSGTRLTVV.

This clone was seen a single time. The chain couples TRBV14 to TRBJ1-2; possible D gene TRBD1, 5 bases. Germline V CDR1 and CDR2: SGHDN, FVKESK. Trimming took 2 bases from V and 8 from J, leaving 15 bases between them. The CDR3 covers 14 residues. CDR3 nucleotides: TGTGCCAGCAGCCAAATGGGGCAGGGATCGGGCTACACCTTC. Amino acids: CASSQMGQGSGYTF.

This chain uses TRBV5-1 with TRBJ2-7, with TRBD1 matching 7 bases. Germline loops: CDR1 SGHRS, CDR2 YFSETQ. The CDR3 contains 16 residues. J gave up 7 bases and V 0 bases, and 13 bases lay outside the gene matches. In DNA, the CDR3 is TGCGCCAGCAGCTTGGTTTTGACAGGGTCAATTGAGGAGCAGTACTTC. It translates to CASSLVLTGSIEEQYF.

This clone was observed once. The chain combines TRBV2 with TRBJ2-5; D ambiguous. CDR1 and CDR2 from the germline V gene are SNHLY and FYNNEI. This CDR3 spans 13 amino acids. The V end was cut by 4 bases, the J end by 1 base, with 7 bases between. The CDR3 sequence: CASSVDFQETQYF. In DNA, the CDR3 is TGTGCCAGCAGTGTTGACTTCCAAGAGACCCAGTACTTC.

The rearrangement uses TRBV3-1 (or the pseudogene TRBV3-2) and TRBJ1-1, with 8 bases aligning to TRBD1. After removal of 4 bases from V and 4 bases from J, the junction contained 5 bases not matched to a gene. Germline-derived CDR1 and CDR2 are LGHDT and YNNKEL (reference sequence). The CDR3 has 14 residues. The CDR3 coding sequence is TGTGCCAGCAGCCGGGCCGACAGGGGCACTGAAGCTTTCTTT. It encodes CASSRADRGTEAFF.

The CDR3 sequence: CASSLIQGARDGYTF. Written as DNA, the CDR3 is TGCGCCAGCAGCTTAATACAGGGGGCGCGGGATGGCTACACCTTC. This rearrangement joins TRBV5-1 to TRBJ1-2; TRBD1 matches 9 bases. J was trimmed by 6 bases and V by 2 bases; bases with no gene match: 8. The CDR3 spans 15 residues. The germline V gene encodes CDR1 SGHRS and CDR2 YFSETQ.

J is TRBJ1-2 and V is TRBV18; 8 nucleotides line up with TRBD1. The CDR3 contains 13 residues. V lost 8 bases and J lost 8; bases outside the gene matches: 10. Germline assignment: CDR1 KGHSH and CDR2 LQKENI. This CDR3 is CASTTGPGGGYTF. The DNA for the CDR3 is TGTGCCAGCACCACGGGACCAGGGGGCGGCTACACCTTC.

The rearrangement joins TRBV11-3 to TRBJ1-1, with a possible D match to TRBD1 (6 bases). The V end was cut by 4 bases, the J end by 11 bases, with 23 bases between. The CDR3 sequence is 15 residues long. Germline assignment: CDR1 SGHNT and CDR2 YENEEA. CDR3 DNA sequence: TGTGCCAGCAGCTCCACCACCGCGAGGGGGTGTTGGGCTTTCTTT. Residues: CASSSTTARGCWAFF.

This chain joins TRBV25-1 and TRBJ2-1; D gene ambiguous. Trimming took off 8 bases at V and 2 bases at J, with 16 bases between the two ends. Germline loops: CDR1 MGHDK, CDR2 SYGVNS. The CDR3 extends over 15 amino acids. The CDR3 nucleotides are TGTGCCAGCCCGCATAACGGGTCCACCTACAATGAGCAGTTCTTC. This translates into CASPHNGSTYNEQFF.

The CDR3 loop reads CASSAEYNSPLHF. The CDR3 DNA reads TGTGCCAGCAGCGCAGAATATAATTCACCCCTCCACTTT. The V and J genes are TRBV21-1 and TRBJ1-6; the D call in the table, TRBD1, was not verified against the DNA. TRBV21-1 is an annotated pseudogene. This CDR3 contains 13 residues.

This chain links TRBV27 with TRBJ1-3, with 8 bases identical to TRBD1. CDR1 and CDR2 from the germline V gene are MNHEY and SMNVEV (reference sequence). The V segment lost 4 bases and the J segment 0 bases; nucleotides outside the gene matches: 5. The CDR3 loop spans 16 amino acids. The CDR3 here is CASSSPGQDSGNTIYF. CDR3 nucleotide sequence: TGTGCCAGCAGTTCACCGGGACAGGACTCTGGAAACACCATATATTTT.

The V call is TRBV30, the J call TRBJ2-1; no clear D. This CDR3 contains 13 residues. V lost 0 bases and J 1 base, leaving 4 bases between the germline ends. Germline assignment: CDR1 GTSNPN and CDR2 SVGIG (reference sequence). CDR3 region: CAWSVQSYNEQFF. In DNA form, the CDR3 reads TGTGCCTGGAGTGTACAGTCCTACAATGAGCAGTTCTTC.

The rearrangement joins TRBV7-9 to TRBJ2-2; maybe TRBD1 (6 bases). V lost 5 bases and J lost 0, with 13 bases in between. The CDR3 covers 16 residues. Germline V gene data show CDR1 as SEHNR and CDR2 as FQNEAQ (reference sequence). The CDR3 sequence is CASSETGTTNTGELFF. DNA of the CDR3: TGTGCCAGCAGCGAAACCGGGACAACGAACACCGGGGAGCTGTTTTTT.

The chain recombines TRBV29-1 with TRBJ2-1; a weak D match, TRBD2 (6 bases). CDR1 and CDR2 (germline): SQVTM, ANQGSEA. The V end lost 4 bases, the J end lost 6 bases, and 13 bases lay between the germline ends. This CDR3 has 13 amino acids. CDR3 in amino acids: CSVGGVISNEQFF. The DNA for the CDR3 is TGCAGCGTTGGGGGGGTTATTAGCAATGAGCAGTTCTTC.

The chain uses TRBV10-2 and TRBJ1-3; D not certain. This CDR3 is 14 amino acids long. Germline assignment: CDR1 WSHSY and CDR2 SAAADI. V gave up 6 bases and J gave up 2 bases, with 11 bases separating them. The CDR3 protein is CASSVGETGNTIYF. DNA for the CDR3: TGCGCCAGCAGCGTGGGAGAAACTGGAAACACCATATATTTT.